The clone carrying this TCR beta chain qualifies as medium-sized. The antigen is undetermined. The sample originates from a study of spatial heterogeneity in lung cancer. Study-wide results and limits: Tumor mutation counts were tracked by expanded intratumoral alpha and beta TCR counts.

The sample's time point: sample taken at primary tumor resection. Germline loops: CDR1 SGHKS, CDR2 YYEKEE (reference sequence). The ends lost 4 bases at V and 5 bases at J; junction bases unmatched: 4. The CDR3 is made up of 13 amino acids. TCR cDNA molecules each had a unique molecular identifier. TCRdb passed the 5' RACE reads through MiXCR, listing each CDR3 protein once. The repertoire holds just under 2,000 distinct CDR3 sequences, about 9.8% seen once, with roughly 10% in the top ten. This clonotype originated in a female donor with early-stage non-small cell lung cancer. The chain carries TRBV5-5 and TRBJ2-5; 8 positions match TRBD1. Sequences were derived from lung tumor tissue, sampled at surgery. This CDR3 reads CASSLTGAETQYF. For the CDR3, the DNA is TGTGCCAGCAGCCTGACAGGGGCGGAGACCCAGTACTTC.